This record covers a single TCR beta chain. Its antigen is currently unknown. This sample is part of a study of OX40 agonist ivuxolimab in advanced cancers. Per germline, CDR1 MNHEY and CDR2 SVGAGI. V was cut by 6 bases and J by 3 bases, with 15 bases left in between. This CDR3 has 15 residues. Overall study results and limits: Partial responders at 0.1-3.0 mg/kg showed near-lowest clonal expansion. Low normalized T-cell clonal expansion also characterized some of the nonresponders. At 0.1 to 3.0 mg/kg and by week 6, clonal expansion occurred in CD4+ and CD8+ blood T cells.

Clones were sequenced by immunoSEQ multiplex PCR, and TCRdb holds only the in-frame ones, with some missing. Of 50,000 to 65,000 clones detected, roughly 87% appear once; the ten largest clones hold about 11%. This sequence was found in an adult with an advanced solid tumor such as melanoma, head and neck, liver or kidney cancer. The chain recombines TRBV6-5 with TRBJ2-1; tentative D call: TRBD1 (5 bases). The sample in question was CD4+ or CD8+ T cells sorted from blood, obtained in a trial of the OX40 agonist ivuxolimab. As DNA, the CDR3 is TGTGCCAGCAGCCACGTTCAGGGCAACTACAATGAGCAGTTCTTC. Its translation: CASSHVQGNYNEQFF.